This T cell receptor beta chain was captured in a study of blood T cell repertoires in COVID-19. Looking at the study overall: Sample material is recorded as cDNA or gDNA derived from T cells, B-cell-depleted T cells, or PBMCs.

The CDR3 length is 15 residues. The germline V and J ends were trimmed by 6 bases and 0 bases, with 11 bases remaining between them. Germline loops: CDR1 SGHDN, CDR2 FVKESK. Profiling relied on immunoSEQ multiplex PCR, and the TCRdb table lists in-frame clones only, not all of them. The sample includes roughly 240,000 clones, around nine tenths of them seen just once. The chain links TRBV14 to TRBJ1-4; D gene ambiguous. Sequencing was performed on peripheral blood. The receptor comes from a woman in her fifties or sixties who had recovered from COVID-19. The CDR3 is CASSWGGTTNEKLFF. CDR3 in DNA: TGTGCCAGCAGTTGGGGAGGAACAACTAATGAAAAACTGTTTTTT.